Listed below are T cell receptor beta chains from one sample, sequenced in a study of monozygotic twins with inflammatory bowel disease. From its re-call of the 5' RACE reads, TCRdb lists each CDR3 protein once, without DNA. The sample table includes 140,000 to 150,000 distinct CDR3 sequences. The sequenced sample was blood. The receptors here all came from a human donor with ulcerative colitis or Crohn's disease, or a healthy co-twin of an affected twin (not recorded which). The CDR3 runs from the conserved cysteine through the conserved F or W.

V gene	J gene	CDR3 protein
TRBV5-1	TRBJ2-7	CASSSGLQRSSYEQYF
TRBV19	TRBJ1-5	CASSIEWEQGHQPQHF
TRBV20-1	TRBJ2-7	CSAGLSGEQYF
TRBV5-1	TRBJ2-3	CASSPGLAGGRPYF
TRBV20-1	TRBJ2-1	CSARDPGVSSYNEQFF
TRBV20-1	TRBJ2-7	CSAIGLAGVGEQYF
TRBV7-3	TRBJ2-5	CASSSDVQETQYF
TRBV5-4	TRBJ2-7	CASSLVAGEQYF
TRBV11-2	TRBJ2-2	CASSFFVSGTGELFF
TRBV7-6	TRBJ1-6	CASSLQDRGSSYNSPLHF
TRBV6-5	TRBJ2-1	CASSYSSSRGYNEQFF
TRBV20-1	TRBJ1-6	CSARDQGAISPLHF
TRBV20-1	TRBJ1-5	CSARDRSSTADQPQHF
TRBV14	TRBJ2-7	CASSRTGLAKAYEQYF
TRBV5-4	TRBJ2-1	CASSTSSYNEQFF
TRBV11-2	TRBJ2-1	CASSPGGSEQFF
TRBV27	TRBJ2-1	CASSLSGTSGRRIGYNEQFF
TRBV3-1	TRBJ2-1	CASSQAGVRNEQFF
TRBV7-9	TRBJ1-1	CASRPTGLNTEAFF
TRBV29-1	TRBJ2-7	CSVDRGSEQYF
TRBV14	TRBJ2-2	CASSHIRFGTGELFF
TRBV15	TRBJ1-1	CATSIFTQGPNTEAFF
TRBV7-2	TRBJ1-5	CASSQEAGQPQHF
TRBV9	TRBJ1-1	CASSHRGRTEAFF
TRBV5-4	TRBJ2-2	CASSRRVGDTGELFF
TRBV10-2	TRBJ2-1	CASRRTSGPSYNEQFF
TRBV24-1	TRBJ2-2	CATSDQDRDTGELFF
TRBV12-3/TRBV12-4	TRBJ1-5	CASSNRDQPQHF
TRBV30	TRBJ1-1	CAWSGGGLNAEAFF
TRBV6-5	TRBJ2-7	CASSYRPMKTYEQYF
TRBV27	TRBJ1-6	CASSLKGQGNNSPLHF
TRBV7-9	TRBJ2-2	CASSLAGTSGTGELFF
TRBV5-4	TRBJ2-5	CASSLAGTSGRVGQETQYF
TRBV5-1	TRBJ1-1	CASSLRDTEAFF
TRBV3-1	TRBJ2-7	CASSQGQPGRYEQYF
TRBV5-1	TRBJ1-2	CASSSGLGQGLNYGYTF
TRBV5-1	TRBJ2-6	CASSLEGAGGANVLTF